This T cell receptor (beta chain) was captured in a study of T-cell memory formation after mild COVID-19. Study in general: The TCR clusters were mostly specific to one donor.

Whole-study findings and limits: Memory sampled before infection contained some responding clones, suggesting cross-reactive memory joined.

TCR alpha and TCR beta cDNA libraries carrying sample barcodes and UMIs came from 5'RACE with constant-segment primers. TCRdb independently ran MiXCR on the 5' RACE reads; one entry per CDR3 protein. Among roughly 190,000 distinct CDR3 sequences, around 18% were seen once, and the ten largest hold approximately 2.4%. This clonotype has just a few counts. Its specificity is not known. There are 14 residues in the CDR3. Per germline, CDR1 SGHRS and CDR2 YFSETQ. Trimming pared 0 bases from V and 2 bases from J, leaving 6 bases between. V and J are TRBV5-1 and TRBJ1-5; the D gene is possibly TRBD1 (5 bases). Sequenced sample: PBMCs or a T cell subset sorted from them (not recorded which). The receptor was derived from an adult woman who had mild COVID-19 (a few samples of this study predate the infection). Cell type and time point are not known. DNA for the CDR3: TGCGCCAGCAGCTTGGGGGACGGCAATCAGCCCCAGCATTTT. Its protein is CASSLGDGNQPQHF.